Listed below are T cell receptor beta chains from one sample, sequenced in a study of shared clonotypes between healthy human individuals. This table comes from immunoSEQ multiplex PCR, and its TCRdb copy is limited to in-frame clones, with some not included. This repertoire shows about 1 million clones, more than 65% found once; its top ten account for over 1.3%. The sequencing input was memory CD4+ T cells sorted from blood. These receptors were taken from a man between 18 and 29 years old in good health. CDR3s include the opening cysteine and the closing phenylalanine or tryptophan. A D gene is named only where the DNA matches it firmly. Not every row has a clone size; where given, it reads once, few, many or a size class.

cdr3_nt	cdr3_aa	d_call	clone_size	v_call	j_call
TGTGCCAGCAGCTTAGGGGATCAGCCCCAGCATTTT	CASSLGDQPQHF	-	many	TRBV7-9	TRBJ1-5
TGTGCCAGCAGCTTACCCGCAGGGGGCAACTATGGCTACACCTTC	CASSLPAGGNYGYTF	TRBD1	-	TRBV7-9	TRBJ1-2
TGTGCCAGTAGTAGCCAACGGAGCTCTGGAAACACCATATATTTT	CASSSQRSSGNTIYF	-	-	TRBV19	TRBJ1-3
TGTGCCAGCAGGGTGAGCATGGCCAGTGAAAAACTGTTTTTT	CASRVSMASEKLFF	-	-	TRBV6-6	TRBJ1-4
TGCGCCAGCAGCTTGGGCCTTATGAACACCGGGGAGCTGTTTTTT	CASSLGLMNTGELFF	-	-	TRBV5-1	TRBJ2-2
TGTGCCAGCAGCGTAGCACCGGGACAGGGAGGCAGCGGGAGGGCCCAGACCCAGTACTTC	CASSVAPGQGGSGRAQTQYF	-	once	TRBV9	TRBJ2-5
TGTGCCAGCAGCCGACAGGGAGGTGAAAAACTGTTTTTT	CASSRQGGEKLFF	TRBD1	-	TRBV7-2	TRBJ1-4
TGTGCCTGGAGCCGGACGGGGAAATCCCAAGAGACCCAGTACTTC	CAWSRTGKSQETQYF	-	once	TRBV30	TRBJ2-5
TGTGCCAGCTCACCTTCACAGGGAGGGAATTCACCCCTCCACTTT	CASSPSQGGNSPLHF	-	-	TRBV18	TRBJ1-6
TGTGCCAGCAGCGATCCCGGGACAGGGGATGGCTACACCTTC	CASSDPGTGDGYTF	TRBD1	many	TRBV7-3	TRBJ1-2
TGCGCCAGCAGTTCGACGGGACAGTATACCTACAATGAGCAGTTCTTC	CASSSTGQYTYNEQFF	TRBD1	-	TRBV5-1	TRBJ2-1